This note documents a single TCR beta chain sequence. Per germline, CDR1 DFQATT and CDR2 SNEGSKA (reference sequence). The CDR3 totals 13 residues. V lost 0 bases and J 9 bases, leaving 12 bases between the germline ends. This sample was included in a study of blood T cells in healthy people across ages. A second 7 to 11 cycle PCR used barcoded and J-beta primers. TCRdb reanalysed the 5' RACE reads using MiXCR and keeps one entry per CDR3 protein. This sample yields more than 800,000 distinct CDR3 sequences, of which 35% to 50% are seen a single time; approximately 20% belongs to the top ten. The J gene is TRBJ2-1, the V gene TRBV20-1; D gene unclear. The sequenced material came from blood. The TCR was taken from an older woman in good health. CDR3 in amino acids: CSARDPVDFEQFF. Written as DNA, the CDR3 is TGCAGTGCTAGAGATCCTGTGGATTTTGAGCAGTTCTTC.